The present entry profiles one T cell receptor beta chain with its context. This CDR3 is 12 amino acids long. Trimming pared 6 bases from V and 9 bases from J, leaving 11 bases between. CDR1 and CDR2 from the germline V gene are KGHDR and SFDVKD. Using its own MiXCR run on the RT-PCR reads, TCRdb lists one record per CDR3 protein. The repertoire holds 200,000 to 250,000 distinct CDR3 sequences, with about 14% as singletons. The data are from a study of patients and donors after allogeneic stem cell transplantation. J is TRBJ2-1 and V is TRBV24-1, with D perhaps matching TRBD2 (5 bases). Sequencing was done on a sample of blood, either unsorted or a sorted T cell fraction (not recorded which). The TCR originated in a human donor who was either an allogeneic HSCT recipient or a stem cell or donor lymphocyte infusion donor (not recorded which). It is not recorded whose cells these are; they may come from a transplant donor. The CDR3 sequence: CATSWELGEQFF. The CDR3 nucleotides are TGTGCCACCAGTTGGGAGTTGGGTGAGCAGTTCTTC.